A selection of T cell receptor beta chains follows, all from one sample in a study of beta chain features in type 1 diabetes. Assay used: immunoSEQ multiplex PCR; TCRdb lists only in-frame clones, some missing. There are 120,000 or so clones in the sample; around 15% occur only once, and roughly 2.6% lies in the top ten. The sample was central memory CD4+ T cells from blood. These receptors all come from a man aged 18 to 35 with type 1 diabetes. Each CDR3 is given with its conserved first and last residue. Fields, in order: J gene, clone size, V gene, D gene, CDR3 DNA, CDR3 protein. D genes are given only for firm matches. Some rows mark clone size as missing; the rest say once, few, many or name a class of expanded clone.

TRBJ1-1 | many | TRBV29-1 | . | TGCAGCGTTAGTGCGGGGTGGGGGATGAACACTGAAGCTTTCTTT | CSVSAGWGMNTEAFF
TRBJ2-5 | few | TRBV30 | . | TGTGCCTGCCAACCGGTCGACGGAACCCAAGAGACCCAGTACTTC | CACQPVDGTQETQYF
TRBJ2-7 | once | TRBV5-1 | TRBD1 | TGCGCCAGCAGCACCTCCGACAGGGGGGGATCCTACGAGCAGTACTTC | CASSTSDRGGSYEQYF
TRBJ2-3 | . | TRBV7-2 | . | TGTGCCAGCAGCTCCGTAGATACGCAGTATTTT | CASSSVDTQYF
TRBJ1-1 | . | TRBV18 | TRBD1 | TGTGCCAGCTCACCGCGTTGGGACAGCATGAACACTGAAGCTTTCTTT | CASSPRWDSMNTEAFF
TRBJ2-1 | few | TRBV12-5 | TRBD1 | TGTGCTAGTGGTATCGGACAGGGAAGTAGTTTGGGCAATGAGCAGTTCTTC | CASGIGQGSSLGNEQFF
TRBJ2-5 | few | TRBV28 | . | TGTGCCAGCAGTCAAATCTCGTGGGAGGGGGTCCAAGAGACCCAGTACTTC | CASSQISWEGVQETQYF
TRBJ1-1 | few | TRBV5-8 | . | TGTGCCAGCGCCCGAAGCACTGAAGCTTTCTTT | CASARSTEAFF
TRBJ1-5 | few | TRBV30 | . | TGTGCCTGGAGTGTACTTGGGAGTCAGCCCCAGCATTTT | CAWSVLGSQPQHF
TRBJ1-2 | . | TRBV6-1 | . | TGTGCCAGCAGCCTCGATTGGTTGGGAGGCTACACCTTC | CASSLDWLGGYTF
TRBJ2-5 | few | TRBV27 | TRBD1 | TGTGCCAGCACCCCCGTCCGGACAGGGGGAGAGACCCAGTACTTC | CASTPVRTGGETQYF
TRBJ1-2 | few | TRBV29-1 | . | TGCAGCGTTGTTAAGGGGATTGATGGCTACACCTTC | CSVVKGIDGYTF
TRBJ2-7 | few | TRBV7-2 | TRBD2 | TGTGCCAGCAGCTCTCTAGCGGGGTTCTCCTACGAGCAGTACTTC | CASSSLAGFSYEQYF
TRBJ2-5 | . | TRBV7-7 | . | TGTGCTAGCAGCTCCAGCAGGGGAGGTGAGACCCAGTACTTC | CASSSSRGGETQYF
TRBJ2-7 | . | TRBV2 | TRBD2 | TGTGCCAGCAGTGAAAGGTCAAGCGGGATCTACGAGCAGTACTTC | CASSERSSGIYEQYF
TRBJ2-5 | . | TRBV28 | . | TGTGCCAGCAGTTTTTCGAGTGGGAGACAAGAGACCCAGTACTTC | CASSFSSGRQETQYF
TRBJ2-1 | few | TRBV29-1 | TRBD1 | TGCAGCGTTGAACCCACAGGGGGCGCAATGAATGAGCAGTTCTTC | CSVEPTGGAMNEQFF
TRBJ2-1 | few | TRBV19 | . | TGTGCCAGTAGTATTGGGACGATCAATGAGCAGTTCTTC | CASSIGTINEQFF
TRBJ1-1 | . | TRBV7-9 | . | TGTGCCGGGATCCCGACTCTATGGAACACTGAAGCTTTCTTT | CAGIPTLWNTEAFF
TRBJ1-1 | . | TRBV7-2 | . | TGTGCCAGCAGCTTACCGACAGAGAACACTGAAGCTTTCTTT | CASSLPTENTEAFF
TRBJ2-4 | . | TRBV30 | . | TGTGCCTGGAGCAACGGGGGAGACATTCAGTACTTC | CAWSNGGDIQYF
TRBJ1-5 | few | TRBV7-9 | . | TGTGCCAGCAGCCCAGGCGCCTTTAGCAATCAGCCCCAGCATTTT | CASSPGAFSNQPQHF
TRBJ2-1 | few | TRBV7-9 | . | TGTGCCAGCAGCTCCACCCCGGTGACAGGATTAAACCATGAGCAGTTCTTC | CASSSTPVTGLNHEQFF
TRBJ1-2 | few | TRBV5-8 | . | TGTGCCAGCAGCTTGGTGCAGGGTGGGGATGGCTACACCTTC | CASSLVQGGDGYTF
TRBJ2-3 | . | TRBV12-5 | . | TGTGCTAGTGGTTTAGGGGGAGGAGATACGCAGTATTTT | CASGLGGGDTQYF
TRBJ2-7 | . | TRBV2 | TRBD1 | TGTGCCAGCAACCGGGACAGGGGAATGGGTGAGCAGTACTTC | CASNRDRGMGEQYF
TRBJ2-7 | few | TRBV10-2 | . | TGCGCCAGCCGATTAGGAGGGAGCCACGAGCAGTACTTC | CASRLGGSHEQYF
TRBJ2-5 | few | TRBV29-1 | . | TGCAGCGTTGTGTCTCAAGAGACCCAGTACTTC | CSVVSQETQYF
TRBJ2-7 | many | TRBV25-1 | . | TGTGCCAGCAGTGTGACGGGAACCTACGAGCAGTACTTC | CASSVTGTYEQYF
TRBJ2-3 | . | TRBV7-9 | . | TGTGCCAACATAGTGGCAGATACGCAGTATTTT | CANIVADTQYF
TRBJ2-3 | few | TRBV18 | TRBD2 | TGTGCCAGCTCACCACCGACTAGCGGGGGCACAGATACGCAGTATTTT | CASSPPTSGGTDTQYF
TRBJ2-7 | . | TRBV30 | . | TGTGCCTGGAGTAGGACGGAATCCTACGAGCAGTACTTC | CAWSRTESYEQYF
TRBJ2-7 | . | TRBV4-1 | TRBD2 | TGCGCCAGCAGCCAAGGCTGGGAGGGTGCCTACGAGCAGTACTTC | CASSQGWEGAYEQYF